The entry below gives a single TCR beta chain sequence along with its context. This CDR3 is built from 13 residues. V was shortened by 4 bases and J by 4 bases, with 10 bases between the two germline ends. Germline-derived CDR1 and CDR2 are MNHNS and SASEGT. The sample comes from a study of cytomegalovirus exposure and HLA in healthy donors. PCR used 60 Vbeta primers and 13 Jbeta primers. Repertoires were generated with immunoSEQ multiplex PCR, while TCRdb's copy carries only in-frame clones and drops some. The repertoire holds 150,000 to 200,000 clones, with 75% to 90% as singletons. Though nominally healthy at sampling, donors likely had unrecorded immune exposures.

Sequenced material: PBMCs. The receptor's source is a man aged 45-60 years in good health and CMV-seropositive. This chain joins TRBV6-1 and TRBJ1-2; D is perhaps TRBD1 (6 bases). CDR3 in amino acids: CASSVGRGYGYTF. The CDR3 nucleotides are TGTGCCAGCAGTGTGGGCAGGGGCTATGGCTACACCTTC.